The 8 T cell receptor beta chains below come from one sample, sequenced in a study of blood T cell repertoires in COVID-19. Produced via immunoSEQ multiplex PCR; TCRdb's table is partial and in-frame only. The sample holds about 380,000 clones, 88% seen once. Sequencing input: PBMCs or T cells enriched from blood (not recorded which). The receptor set was obtained from a woman younger than 30 who had recovered from COVID-19.

The chain uses TRBV27 and TRBJ1-1, with D hard to call. The V and J ends lost 6 bases and 0 bases respectively, with 14 bases between them. This CDR3 spans 15 amino acids. Germline assignment: CDR1 MNHEY and CDR2 SMNVEV (reference sequence). The CDR3 DNA reads TGTGCCAGCAGCCGAGCAGAGGGTATGAACACTGAAGCTTTCTTT. Translating gives CASSRAEGMNTEAFF.

On this clone: At one end the junction does not follow the germline gene, possibly because of a read error. The gene calls are TRBV7-7 and TRBJ2-5, with D possibly TRBD2 on 7 matching bases. Germline V gene data show CDR1 as SSHAT and CDR2 as FNYEAQ (reference sequence). CDR3 length: 16 residues. CDR3 sequence reads: CASSLGGGSFQETQYF. The CDR3 region has the DNA TGTGCTAGCAGCTTAGGCGGGGGCTCCTTCCAAGAGACCCAGTACTTC.

This chain uses TRBV6-5 with TRBJ1-3; D unclear. The CDR3 loop spans 15 amino acids. Trimming took 4 bases from V and 11 from J, leaving 21 bases between them. Germline CDR1 and CDR2: MNHEY and SVGAGI. CDR3 coding DNA: TGTGCCAGCAGTTTGCGGGAAGTCGGGAGGACCCCCATATATTTT. This sequence encodes CASSLREVGRTPIYF.

The CDR3, as DNA: TGTGCCAGCAGCCAAGATAGGAGTCAGCCCCAGCATTTT. As protein: CASSQDRSQPQHF. The J gene is TRBJ1-5, the V gene TRBV14; D is ambiguous. Between the trimmed V and J ends, which lost 0 bases and 6 bases, there was a span of 6 bases. The CDR3 contains 13 residues. Germline CDR1 reads SGHDN; CDR2 reads FVKESK.

In nucleotides, the CDR3 is TGTGCCAGCAGTGGGACAGGGCATGGCTACACCTTC. This gives the protein CASSGTGHGYTF. V and J are TRBV28 and TRBJ1-2; 9 nucleotides line up with TRBD1. CDR1 MDHEN and CDR2 SYDVKM come from the germline V gene. The CDR3 extends over 12 amino acids. V shed 5 bases and J 6 bases; nucleotides not matched to a gene: 1.

The chain links TRBV6-5 to TRBJ1-1; TRBD1 agrees at 8 bases. The CDR3 sequence is 13 residues long. Germline V gene sequence: CDR1 MNHEY, CDR2 SVGAGI. The V gene end was trimmed by 5 bases and the J gene end by 10 bases; junction bases not matched to a gene: 9. The CDR3 DNA reads as TGTGCCAGCAGTCCCAGACAGGGGACGGGAGCTTTCTTT. Its translation is CASSPRQGTGAFF.

Here the CDR3 reads CASSLANRGSTDTQYF. DNA for the CDR3: TGTGCCAGCAGCTTGGCCAATCGAGGGAGCACAGATACGCAGTATTTT. The chain uses TRBV5-4 and TRBJ2-3; D is perhaps TRBD2 (5 bases). Germline V gene data show CDR1 as SGHNT and CDR2 as YYREEE (reference sequence). V lost 0 bases and J 0 bases, leaving 11 bases between the germline ends. The CDR3 runs 16 residues.

The chain links TRBV12-3 or TRBV12-4 to TRBJ2-7; 9 bases line up with TRBD1. With 5 bases clipped from V and 12 bases from J, the junction kept 8 bases outside the gene matches. This CDR3 comprises 12 residues. The CDR3 DNA sequence: TGTGCCAGCAGTCCGGGACAGGGTCCGATGTACTTC. Its protein product is CASSPGQGPMYF.